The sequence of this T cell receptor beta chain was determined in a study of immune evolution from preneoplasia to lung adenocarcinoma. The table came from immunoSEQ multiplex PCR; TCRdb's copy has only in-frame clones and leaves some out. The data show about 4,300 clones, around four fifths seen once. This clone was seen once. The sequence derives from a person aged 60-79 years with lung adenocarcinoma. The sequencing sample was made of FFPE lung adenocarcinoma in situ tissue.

The CDR3 coding sequence is TGTGCCAGCACCGACAGACCTGACACCGGGGAGCTGTTTTTT. This translates into CASTDRPDTGELFF. V and J are TRBV11-3 and TRBJ2-2, with a weak D call TRBD1 (5 bases). Trimming took 7 bases from V and 3 from J, leaving 12 bases between them. Germline CDR1 SGHNT, CDR2 YENEEA. The CDR3 covers 14 residues.